This T cell receptor (delta chain) was captured by sequencing in a study of γδ T cells in repeated Plasmodium falciparum infection. In the study overall: Each infection was followed by sampling at 21 days, plus baseline and some pre-infection draws.

Per germline, CDR1 TSWWSYY and CDR2 QGS. CDR3 length: 14 residues. Vgamma9/Vdelta2+ and Vdelta2-negative gammadelta T cells were flow-sorted from PBMC for bulk sequencing. This clone was counted at least ten times. A read error is likely here: a far larger clone is one base away. Other DNA sequences from this sample encode an identical CDR3 as well. Each sorted gammadelta sample had TRG and TRD chains sequenced. TCRdb re-called the multiplex PCR reads through CATT. The table lists roughly 86,000 delta-chain clones, over 1.3% of them singletons. The clonotype comes from a pool of human donors (malaria-infected and uninfected, not separated). Sequenced: gamma-delta T cells from blood. The J gene is TRDJ1, the V gene TRDV1; D call uncertain. The CDR3 DNA reads TGTGCTCTTGGGGATTTAACCAGTGCCGATAAGCTCATCTTT. Protein: CALGDLTSADKLIF.